The present T cell receptor beta chain was sequenced within a study of OX40 agonist ivuxolimab in advanced cancers. Study-level results: In general, CD8+ T cells held more expanded clones than CD4+ did, on average.

Worth noting for this clone: Antigen unknown.

Produced via immunoSEQ multiplex PCR; TCRdb's table is partial and in-frame only. The sample carries 75,000 to 100,000 clones, approximately 88% recorded once. Germline CDR1 is MNHNY and CDR2 is SVGAGI (reference sequence). CDR3 length: 14 residues. The V and J ends lost 4 bases and 5 bases, in that order; junction bases with no gene match: 2. The source is an adult with an advanced solid tumor such as melanoma, head and neck, liver or kidney cancer. The chain combines TRBV6-6 with TRBJ1-4, with 9 bases matching TRBD1. The specimen was CD4+ or CD8+ T cells sorted from blood, collected in a trial of the OX40 agonist ivuxolimab. The CDR3 spells CASSWDRENEKLFF. As DNA, the CDR3 is TGTGCCAGCAGTTGGGACAGGGAAAATGAAAAACTGTTTTTT.